These T cell receptor beta chains were read from a single sample in a study of blood T cells in healthy people across ages. Each CDR3 protein is one row after TCRdb ran MiXCR on the 5' RACE reads. The sample has about 680,000 distinct CDR3 sequences, about 52% seen once. Source material: blood. These receptors all stem from a woman in her sixties or seventies in good health. The conserved cysteine and the conserved F or W are not part of the CDR3 here. Each record gives: CDR3 protein, CDR3 length, D gene, V gene. The D gene is left open where the match is weak.

CDR3aa: AISPSGNNEQF; len: 11; d_gene: -; v_gene: TRBV10-3
CDR3aa: AISEAPGQKETQY; len: 13; d_gene: TRBD1; v_gene: TRBV10-3
CDR3aa: ASSHRGARGSGTEAF; len: 15; d_gene: TRBD1; v_gene: TRBV4-1
CDR3aa: ASSAKQNTEAF; len: 11; d_gene: -; v_gene: TRBV11-2
CDR3aa: ASSQDGPDTQY; len: 11; d_gene: -; v_gene: TRBV4-3
CDR3aa: ASKGSNYNEQF; len: 11; d_gene: -; v_gene: TRBV6-5
CDR3aa: ASSLAQRVNTEAF; len: 13; d_gene: -; v_gene: TRBV12-3/TRBV12-4
CDR3aa: SVGQGLSEQF; len: 10; d_gene: -; v_gene: TRBV29-1
CDR3aa: ASSKRVGRAYTGELF; len: 15; d_gene: -; v_gene: TRBV21-1
CDR3aa: ATSAPGLAHYEQY; len: 13; d_gene: TRBD2; v_gene: TRBV24-1
CDR3aa: ATSRAPGQGVRSQH; len: 14; d_gene: TRBD1; v_gene: TRBV15
CDR3aa: ASSYGLFSTSQETQY; len: 15; d_gene: -; v_gene: TRBV6-2/TRBV6-3
CDR3aa: ASSEALLGSYGYT; len: 13; d_gene: -; v_gene: TRBV2
CDR3aa: AISRGQGNEKLF; len: 12; d_gene: TRBD1; v_gene: TRBV10-3
CDR3aa: ASSQGRVGNSPLH; len: 13; d_gene: -; v_gene: TRBV4-2
CDR3aa: ASSGPDRTLNTEAF; len: 14; d_gene: TRBD1; v_gene: TRBV7-2
CDR3aa: ASSPSRANEQY; len: 11; d_gene: -; v_gene: TRBV3-1
CDR3aa: GSSPWVNLDTQY; len: 12; d_gene: -; v_gene: TRBV18
CDR3aa: SVVFRADGGQY; len: 11; d_gene: -; v_gene: TRBV29-1
CDR3aa: ASSVRTSGTGEQY; len: 13; d_gene: TRBD2; v_gene: TRBV12-3/TRBV12-4
CDR3aa: AAPRGGSGLSYEQY; len: 14; d_gene: TRBD2; v_gene: TRBV27
CDR3aa: SARDREGGRMTYEQY; len: 15; d_gene: TRBD2; v_gene: TRBV20-1
CDR3aa: ASSLDVGVSEAF; len: 12; d_gene: -; v_gene: TRBV9
CDR3aa: ASSFPQGGTNEKLF; len: 14; d_gene: -; v_gene: TRBV11-2
CDR3aa: ASSPRISYEQY; len: 11; d_gene: -; v_gene: TRBV7-2
CDR3aa: ATSDARYTQY; len: 10; d_gene: -; v_gene: TRBV24-1
CDR3aa: ASSTGPSAYEQY; len: 12; d_gene: -; v_gene: TRBV7-2
CDR3aa: ASTFGQGNTEAF; len: 12; d_gene: -; v_gene: TRBV27
CDR3aa: SADRTTDDEQY; len: 11; d_gene: -; v_gene: TRBV20-1
CDR3aa: ASSRETQY; len: 8; d_gene: -; v_gene: TRBV18
CDR3aa: SASPPKEETQY; len: 11; d_gene: -; v_gene: TRBV20-1
CDR3aa: ASSLGGFTYNEQF; len: 13; d_gene: -; v_gene: TRBV7-2
CDR3aa: SARDLGFLGSPLH; len: 13; d_gene: -; v_gene: TRBV20-1
CDR3aa: SVVSFGSNEQF; len: 11; d_gene: -; v_gene: TRBV29-1
CDR3aa: ASSQELAQETQY; len: 12; d_gene: -; v_gene: TRBV4-2
CDR3aa: ASSLVQLGQGNEQY; len: 14; d_gene: TRBD1; v_gene: TRBV7-9
CDR3aa: SARRGQGLYT; len: 10; d_gene: TRBD1; v_gene: TRBV20-1
CDR3aa: ASSLTSSLETQY; len: 12; d_gene: -; v_gene: TRBV7-3
CDR3aa: ASSFGGRDTQY; len: 11; d_gene: -; v_gene: TRBV27
CDR3aa: ASSPGGAGAMNTEAF; len: 15; d_gene: -; v_gene: TRBV4-1
CDR3aa: ASSLELVGQF; len: 10; d_gene: -; v_gene: TRBV5-1
CDR3aa: ASSLTGGEESPLH; len: 13; d_gene: TRBD1; v_gene: TRBV7-3
CDR3aa: ASSLFEGGPTGQF; len: 13; d_gene: -; v_gene: TRBV7-2
CDR3aa: ASSKQRGGEQF; len: 11; d_gene: TRBD2; v_gene: TRBV7-2
CDR3aa: SVEGVFAGGPSSYNEQF; len: 17; d_gene: TRBD2; v_gene: TRBV29-1
CDR3aa: TSSSPDLTGTDSYEQY; len: 16; d_gene: TRBD1; v_gene: TRBV5-1
CDR3aa: SGGGTEAF; len: 8; d_gene: -; v_gene: TRBV29-1
CDR3aa: ASSENSPGVDEQY; len: 13; d_gene: -; v_gene: TRBV25-1
CDR3aa: ASSLKSSYEQY; len: 11; d_gene: -; v_gene: TRBV12-3/TRBV12-4
CDR3aa: ASSSWDIQAGELF; len: 13; d_gene: -; v_gene: TRBV27
CDR3aa: ASSLVGNGLETQY; len: 13; d_gene: -; v_gene: TRBV5-4
CDR3aa: ASSTVAHSYNEQF; len: 13; d_gene: -; v_gene: TRBV7-3
CDR3aa: ASSPERTDTQY; len: 11; d_gene: -; v_gene: TRBV11-2
CDR3aa: ASSSQGVRYNEQF; len: 13; d_gene: -; v_gene: TRBV5-1
CDR3aa: ASSLTSGLSTDTQY; len: 14; d_gene: TRBD2; v_gene: TRBV7-2